This section outlines one TCR beta chain sequence together with its context. The antigen remains undetermined. Primers for the PCR totalled 60 Vbeta and 13 Jbeta. Profiling relied on immunoSEQ multiplex PCR, and the TCRdb table lists in-frame clones only, not all of them. The sample holds around 90,000 clones, 70% to 80% seen once. Germline V lookup: CDR1 MNHNS, CDR2 SASEGT. The CDR3 sequence is 12 residues long. V was clipped by 8 bases and J by 4 bases, with 12 bases between them. This sample is part of a study of cytomegalovirus exposure and HLA in healthy donors. Study-level points and caveats: Later analysis suggested links between common viral pathogens and several top significant clusters.

This TCR was sampled from a male donor in good health and CMV-seropositive. Material for sequencing was PBMCs. The chain combines TRBV6-1 with TRBJ2-7; possible D gene TRBD1, 6 bases. The CDR3 reads CASAGQSYEQYF. The CDR3 DNA reads as TGTGCCAGCGCAGGACAGTCTTACGAGCAGTACTTC.